There are a few counts of the clone carrying this T cell receptor beta chain. The target antigen is unknown. The source of the sample is a study of T cell responses to AZD1222 COVID-19 vaccine. Findings and limits, study-wide: None of the repertoires were sampled until the peak T cell response had passed. The span of vaccine-associated CD4 TCRs extended across spike, with dominance at 160-218 and 743-854. There were mostly white British donors and more females than males, and clonal diversity was possibly underestimated.

The study pooled second doses at about 4 or about 12 weeks. The V and J ends lost 9 bases and 7 bases, in that order; junction bases with no gene match: 8. The germline gives CDR1 LNHDA, CDR2 SQIVND (reference sequence). CDR3 length: 14 amino acids. Produced via immunoSEQ multiplex PCR; TCRdb's table is partial and in-frame only. The table includes fewer than 200,000 clones, 85% to 90% detected once. The sequence was obtained from an adult who received the AZD1222 COVID-19 vaccine. V usage is TRBV19 and J usage is TRBJ1-6; 8 positions match TRBD1. This specimen consisted of peripheral blood, obtained 28 days after the second AZD1222 dose. The CDR3 nucleotides are TGTGCCAGCTGGACAGGGCTTACCAATTCACCCCTCCACTTT. Translating gives CASWTGLTNSPLHF.